This T cell receptor beta chain derives from a study of vaccination and CD4 T cells after COVID-19. Study overall: According to the study, participants were given two doses of BNT162b2 or mRNA-1273 vaccine. Stimulation of cells relied on overlapping spike peptides derived from SARS-CoV-2, HCoV-NL63, HCoV-OC43 and HCoV-229E. Control cultures were supplied with a CEFX pool, an HIV-1 Nef pool, or no peptide at all.

Specified treatment: roughly 10-day PBMC culture with coronavirus spike peptide pools or control peptides (ViraFEST assay). ViraFEST used peptide pools to expand antigen-specific T cells, then sequenced TCRs. With the Oncomine TCR Beta short-read assay, DNA from cultured CD4+ T cells was sequenced. TCRdb processed the PCR reads anew with MiXCR; each CDR3 protein has one entry. This sample carries about 20,000 distinct CDR3 sequences, nearly 50% of them seen once, and the ten largest clones take about 5%. A remark on this clonotype: Its antigen is still unknown.

With 6 bases removed from V and 5 bases from J, the gap between germline ends came to 22 bases. Germline loops: CDR1 DFQATT, CDR2 SNEGSKA (reference sequence). CDR3 length equals 15 residues. The source is a human donor who had recovered from COVID-19. This sample comprised CD4+ T cells from blood, cultured in vitro, obtained before SARS-CoV-2 vaccination. The chain has TRBV20-1 and TRBJ2-5, with D unresolved. DNA of the CDR3: TGCAGTGCCCCAATGGAGTCTGGTACGATTGAGACCCAGTACTTC. Translating it yields CSAPMESGTIETQYF.